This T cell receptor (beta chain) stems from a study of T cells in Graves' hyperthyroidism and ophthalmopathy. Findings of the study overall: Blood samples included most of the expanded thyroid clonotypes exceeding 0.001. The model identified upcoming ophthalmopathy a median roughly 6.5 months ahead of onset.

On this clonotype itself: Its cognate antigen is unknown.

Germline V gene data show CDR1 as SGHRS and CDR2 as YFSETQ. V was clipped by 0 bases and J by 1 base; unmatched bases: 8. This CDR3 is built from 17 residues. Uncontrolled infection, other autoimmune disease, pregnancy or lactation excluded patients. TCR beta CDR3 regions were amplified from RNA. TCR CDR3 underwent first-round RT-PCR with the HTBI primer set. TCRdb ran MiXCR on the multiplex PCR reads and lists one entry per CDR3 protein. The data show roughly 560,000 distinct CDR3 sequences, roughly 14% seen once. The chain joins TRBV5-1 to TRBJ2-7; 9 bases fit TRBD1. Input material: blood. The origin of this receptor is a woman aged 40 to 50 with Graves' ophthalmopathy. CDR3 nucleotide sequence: TGCGCCAGCAGCTTGGCCTTGTCCGGGACAGGGTCCTACGAGCAGTACTTC. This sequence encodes CASSLALSGTGSYEQYF.